Listed here are 31 T cell receptor beta chains from one sample, sequenced in a study of blood T cell repertoires in COVID-19. Sequencing was performed with immunoSEQ multiplex PCR; in TCRdb, only in-frame clones are kept and a portion is missing. The sample contains some 64,000 clones, about four fifths of which appear only once. Sequenced sample: peripheral blood. Receptors originate from a human donor in a cohort sampled during active COVID-19.

The chain employs TRBV7-2 and TRBJ2-1, with D maybe TRBD1 (6 bases). With 0 bases removed from V and 0 bases from J, the gap between germline ends came to 12 bases. The germline V gene has CDR1 SGHTA and CDR2 FQGNSA. This CDR3 is built from 17 residues. The CDR3: CASSLADRWGSYNEQFF. The CDR3 DNA sequence: TGTGCCAGCAGCTTAGCTGACAGGTGGGGCTCCTACAATGAGCAGTTCTTC.

The chain uses TRBV2 and TRBJ1-4; 9 nucleotides line up with TRBD1. This CDR3 has 15 amino acids. V lost 2 bases, J lost 6 bases, and 4 bases stayed unmatched. The germline gives CDR1 SNHLY, CDR2 FYNNEI. The CDR3 loop reads CASSEKGTGYEKLFF. CDR3 nucleotides: TGTGCCAGCAGTGAAAAAGGGACAGGGTATGAAAAACTGTTTTTT.

This sequence joins TRBV11-2 and TRBJ2-7; 11 nucleotides agree with TRBD2. Germline-derived CDR1 and CDR2 are SGHAT and FQNNGV. This CDR3 has 15 residues. With 5 bases clipped from V and 3 bases from J, the junction kept 6 bases outside the gene matches. Here the CDR3 reads CASSHIAGGYYEQYF. CDR3 DNA: TGTGCCAGCAGCCACATAGCGGGGGGGTACTACGAGCAGTACTTC. Full variable domain (remainder filled in from reference TRBV11-2 and TRBJ2-7): EAGVAQSPRYKIIEKRQSVAFWCNPISGHATLYWYQQILGQGPKLLIQFQNNGVVDDSQLPKDRFSAERLKGVDSTLKIQPAKLEDSAVYLCASSHIAGGYYEQYFGPGTRLTVT.

The V gene is TRBV5-1, the J gene TRBJ1-6, with TRBD1 identical over 7 bases. Germline CDR1 reads SGHRS; CDR2 reads YFSETQ. Trimming took 4 bases from V and 8 from J; bases not matched to a gene: 18. The CDR3 loop spans 18 amino acids. CDR3 sequence reads: CASSRGTAANVLYSPLHF. CDR3 sequence (DNA): TGCGCCAGCAGCCGCGGGACAGCCGCCAACGTCCTATATTCACCCCTCCACTTT. Complete variable domain (other parts from reference TRBV5-1 and TRBJ1-6): KAGVTQTPRYLIKTRGQQVTLSCSPISGHRSVSWYQQTPGQGLQFLFEYFSETQRNKGNFPGRFSGRQFSNSRSEMNVSTLELGDSALYLCASSRGTAANVLYSPLHFGNGTRLTVT.

The chain recombines TRBV29-1 with TRBJ2-2, with D uncertain. CDR1 is SQVTM and CDR2 is ANQGSEA in the germline V gene. The CDR3 extends over 11 amino acids. With 3 bases removed from V and 8 bases from J, the gap between germline ends came to 7 bases. In DNA form, the CDR3 reads TGCAGCGTTGAGAACATGGGGGAGCTGTTTTTT. As protein: CSVENMGELFF.

The chain carries TRBV28 and TRBJ2-1; 8 bases agree with TRBD2. Germline CDR1 reads MDHEN; CDR2 reads SYDVKM. V was clipped by 6 bases and J by 12 bases; unmatched bases: 13. The CDR3 has 14 residues. CDR3 sequence reads: CASSLRDGGARQFF. The CDR3 region has the DNA TGTGCCAGCAGCCTACGGGACGGGGGGGCCCGGCAGTTCTTC.

CDR3 amino acids: CASRRTGDYGYTF. CDR3 sequence (DNA): TGTGCCAGCAGGAGGACAGGAGACTATGGCTACACCTTC. The chain joins TRBV2 to TRBJ1-2; 7 positions match TRBD1. After removal of 6 bases from V and 3 bases from J, the junction contained 4 bases not matched to a gene. The CDR3 is 13 amino acids. The germline V gene has CDR1 SNHLY and CDR2 FYNNEI.

This clone was seen ten or more times. The chain joins TRBV6-2 or TRBV6-3 to TRBJ2-2; D call uncertain. Looked up from germline, CDR1 is MNHEY and CDR2 is SVGEGT. The CDR3 is made up of 13 amino acids. V gave up 5 bases and J gave up 6 bases, with 10 bases separating them. The CDR3 nucleotides read TGTGCCAGCAGTAAAAGACGGGCCGGGGAGCTGTTTTTT. Amino acid sequence: CASSKRRAGELFF.

This chain joins TRBV19 and TRBJ2-2; 7 positions match TRBD2. The V gene end was trimmed by 6 bases and the J gene end by 1 base; junction bases not matched to a gene: 5. Germline V CDR1 and CDR2: LNHDA, SQIVND (reference sequence). This CDR3 is built from 15 residues. CDR3 sequence (DNA): TGTGCCAGTAGCCAGCGGGGTAAGAACACCGGGGAGCTGTTTTTT. It specifies CASSQRGKNTGELFF.

The rearrangement joins TRBV6-5 to TRBJ2-7, with 8 bases lining up with TRBD1. J lost 7 bases, V lost 9 bases, and 8 bases had no gene match. Germline lookup yields CDR1 MNHEY and CDR2 SVGAGI. CDR3 length equals 12 residues. DNA of the CDR3: TGTGCCAGTCGGACAGGGAGTGAAGAGCAGTACTTC. Its protein is CASRTGSEEQYF.

In this sample, this clone turned up a few times. This sequence joins TRBV7-3 and TRBJ1-1, with a weak D call TRBD1 (6 bases). V lost 4 bases to trimming and J lost 4 bases, with 10 bases between them. Per the germline V gene, CDR1 is SGHTA and CDR2 is FQGTGA. The CDR3 runs 13 residues. CDR3 sequence: CASSSGGLTEAFF. In DNA form, the CDR3 reads TGTGCCAGCAGCTCCGGGGGGCTCACTGAAGCTTTCTTT.

V and J are TRBV7-2 and TRBJ1-6, with D perhaps TRBD1 (6 bases). V was clipped by 4 bases and J by 11 bases, with 12 bases between them. The CDR3 spans 13 residues. Germline V lookup: CDR1 SGHTA, CDR2 FQGNSA. The CDR3 sequence is CASSSPQGTPLHF. The CDR3 DNA is TGTGCCAGCAGCTCCCCCCAGGGGACACCCCTCCACTTT. Full variable domain (remainder filled in from reference TRBV7-2 and TRBJ1-6): GAGVSQSPSNKVTEKGKDVELRCDPISGHTALYWYRQSLGQGLEFLIYFQGNSAPDKSGLPSDRFSAERTGGSVSTLTIQRTQQEDSAVYLCASSSPQGTPLHFGNGTRLTVT.

A few counts support this clone. This chain uses TRBV6-6 with TRBJ1-6, with 12 positions matching TRBD1. The germline V gene has CDR1 MNHNY and CDR2 SVGAGI (reference sequence). After removal of 5 bases from V and 1 base from J, the junction contained 6 bases not matched to a gene. The CDR3 runs 18 residues. The CDR3 DNA sequence: TGTGCCAGCAGTCACGGGACAGGGGGCTCATCCTATAATTCACCCCTCCACTTT. Its protein is CASSHGTGGSSYNSPLHF.

A single count supports this clone. The rearrangement links TRBV9 to TRBJ2-5; 11 positions agree with TRBD1. Germline V lookup: CDR1 SGDLS, CDR2 YYNGEE. CDR3 length: 15 amino acids. V lost 2 bases, J lost 3 bases, and 3 bases stayed unmatched. As DNA, the CDR3 is TGTGCCAGCAGCGTCGGGACAGGGGGGGAAGAGACCCAGTACTTC. This codes for CASSVGTGGEETQYF.

V usage is TRBV7-6 and J usage is TRBJ2-3, with 9 bases aligning to TRBD2. The germline V gene has CDR1 SGHVS and CDR2 FNYEAQ. V lost 0 bases to trimming and J lost 4 bases; unmatched junction nucleotides: 8. This CDR3 has 17 amino acids. CDR3 DNA: TGTGCCAGCAGCTTAGCGATGGCTAGCGGGGCCTCAGATACGCAGTATTTT. It translates to CASSLAMASGASDTQYF.

The J gene is TRBJ1-1, the V gene TRBV30; D gene ambiguous. The CDR3 runs to 11 residues. Trimming removed 5 bases from V and 0 bases from J, with 4 bases in between. CDR1 and CDR2 (germline): GTSNPN, SVGIG (reference sequence). The DNA of the CDR3 is TGTGCCTGGGTTATGAACACTGAAGCTTTCTTT. Its translation is CAWVMNTEAFF.

This clone appeared a few times. The rearrangement links TRBV30 to TRBJ2-7; D perhaps matches TRBD1 (6 bases). The germline V and J ends were trimmed by 2 bases and 12 bases, with 20 bases remaining between them. The CDR3 is 13 residues long. The germline gives CDR1 GTSNPN, CDR2 SVGIG (reference sequence). DNA for the CDR3: TGTGCCTGGAGTTCCCTCAGACAGGCGAAGACGTACTTC. Its translation is CAWSSLRQAKTYF.

With respect to this clone: The same CDR3 is also encoded by other DNA sequences in this sample. V is TRBV4-2 and J is TRBJ2-7; D is possibly TRBD2 (7 bases). The CDR3 totals 15 residues. The V gene's germline CDR1 is LGHNA and CDR2 YNFKEQ. V was shortened by 2 bases and J by 3 bases, with 14 bases between the two germline ends. The CDR3 bases are TGTGCCAGCAGCCAATGGGGGGAGGGGGTCTACGAGCAGTACTTC. Translation: CASSQWGEGVYEQYF.

This clone has a handful of counts. This chain uses TRBV19 with TRBJ2-1, with 10 bases matching TRBD2. The junction had 5 bases not matched to a gene; V was cut back by 1 base and J by 11 bases. The CDR3 runs 14 residues. Germline CDR1 and CDR2: LNHDA and SQIVND (reference sequence). Here the CDR3 DNA reads TGTGCCAGTAGTATAGGAGGTAGCGGGGGGAAGCAGTTCTTC. It yields the protein CASSIGGSGGKQFF.

By sample fraction, this clone is medium-sized. The rearrangement joins TRBV28 to TRBJ2-7; 8 nucleotides match TRBD2. The germline CDR1 and CDR2 sequences are MDHEN and SYDVKM. Trimming took 6 bases from V and 12 from J; bases not matched to a gene: 10. The CDR3 is 12 amino acids. The CDR3 loop is CASSPPRGGLYF. The CDR3 nucleotides are TGTGCCAGCAGCCCCCCCCGCGGGGGGCTGTACTTC.

This clone was seen just once. The chain recombines TRBV9 with TRBJ2-7; possibly TRBD1 for D (5 bases). V lost 0 bases, J lost 2 bases, and 12 bases lay in between. The CDR3 runs to 15 residues. In germline, CDR1 is SGDLS, CDR2 YYNGEE. CDR3 amino acids: CASSVARDRPYEQYF. As DNA, the CDR3 is TGTGCCAGCAGCGTAGCTCGAGACAGACCCTACGAGCAGTACTTC.

This chain connects TRBV4-2 to TRBJ1-6; possibly TRBD1 for D (5 bases). V was cut by 1 base and J by 0 bases, with 10 bases left in between. The CDR3 runs 17 residues. Germline-derived CDR1 and CDR2 are LGHNA and YNFKEQ. CDR3: CASSQGGGSSYNSPLHF. For the CDR3, the DNA is TGTGCCAGCAGCCAAGGTGGGGGGAGCTCCTATAATTCACCCCTCCACTTT.

This chain uses TRBV7-3 with TRBJ2-2; 10 bases match TRBD1. The V and J ends lost 5 bases and 7 bases, in that order; junction bases with no gene match: 7. Germline CDR1 is SGHTA and CDR2 is FQGTGA. The CDR3 length is 15 residues. The CDR3 bases are TGTGCCAGCAGCCCGGGACAGGGGATCGTCGGGGAGCTGTTTTTT. Its protein product is CASSPGQGIVGELFF.

CDR3 bases: TGTGCCAGCAGTGAGCAGGGTGCCGAAGCTTTCTTT. Residues: CASSEQGAEAFF. The V call is TRBV2, the J call TRBJ1-1; perhaps TRBD1 as D (5 bases). Deletions cut 3 bases from V and 8 bases from J, with 10 bases between. This CDR3 is built from 12 residues. Germline CDR1 and CDR2: SNHLY and FYNNEI.

This clone showed up just a few times. The CDR3 nucleotides are TGCAGTGCTAGTAGAGGGGGCAACTCCTACGAGCAGTACTTC. Its protein product is CSASRGGNSYEQYF. This chain joins TRBV20-1 and TRBJ2-7, with 7 bases that match TRBD1. The V segment lost 3 bases and the J segment 0 bases; nucleotides outside the gene matches: 5. CDR1 and CDR2 from the germline V gene are DFQATT and SNEGSKA (reference sequence). The CDR3 has 14 residues.

The rearrangement links TRBV9 to TRBJ2-1; TRBD1 matches at 11 bases. Germline CDR1 SGDLS, CDR2 YYNGEE. The length of the CDR3 is 17 residues. V was clipped by 4 bases and J by 7 bases; unmatched bases: 13. CDR3 nucleotides: TGTGCCAGCAGCCCCCCCGCGGGGACAGGGGGTTTTAATGAGCAGTTCTTC. Its protein product is CASSPPAGTGGFNEQFF.

The chain links TRBV5-8 to TRBJ2-3, with TRBD2 as a possible D gene (6 bases). Germline CDR1 reads SGHTS; CDR2 reads YDEGEE. The CDR3 loop spans 13 amino acids. The V end was cut by 4 bases, the J end by 2 bases, with 8 bases between. The CDR3 nucleotides are TGTGCCAGCAGCGGGACTCACACAGATACGCAGTATTTT. Encoded protein: CASSGTHTDTQYF. Full variable domain (remainder filled in from reference TRBV5-8 and TRBJ2-3): EAGVTQSPTHLIKTRGQQATLRCSPISGHTSVYWYQQALGLGLQFLLWYDEGEERNRGNFPPRFSGRQFPNYSSELNVNALELEDSALYLCASSGTHTDTQYFGPGTRLTVL.

The J gene is TRBJ2-3, the V gene TRBV11-3, with 9 bases lining up with TRBD2. Germline loops: CDR1 SGHNT, CDR2 YENEEA. The junction had 2 bases not matched to a gene; V was cut back by 1 base and J by 0 bases. This CDR3 comprises 16 residues. CDR3 sequence reads: CASSLGLAVSTDTQYF. CDR3 bases: TGTGCCAGCAGCTTAGGACTAGCGGTTAGCACAGATACGCAGTATTTT.

This chain uses TRBV19 with TRBJ2-5, with 11 bases aligning to TRBD1. V shed 5 bases and J 2 bases; nucleotides not matched to a gene: 4. CDR3 length equals 15 residues. Germline V lookup: CDR1 LNHDA, CDR2 SQIVND (reference sequence). The CDR3 coding sequence is TGTGCCAGTAGTCCCGGGGACAGGGGGCAAGAGACCCAGTACTTC. Its translation: CASSPGDRGQETQYF.

The V and J genes are TRBV2 and TRBJ2-2, with 8 positions matching TRBD2. Germline V gives CDR1 SNHLY, CDR2 FYNNEI. The CDR3 runs 15 residues. V lost 6 bases, J lost 5 bases, and 8 bases stayed unmatched. CDR3 loop: CASRPGGPATGELFF. CDR3 in DNA: TGTGCCAGCAGGCCGGGGGGGCCCGCGACCGGGGAGCTGTTTTTT.

The chain carries TRBV30 and TRBJ2-7; D unclear. Per the germline V gene, CDR1 is GTSNPN and CDR2 is SVGIG (reference sequence). The CDR3 sequence is 12 residues long. Between the trimmed V and J ends, which lost 0 bases and 4 bases, there was a span of 7 bases. The CDR3 DNA is TGTGCCTGGAGTGTCGGTCTTTACGAGCAGTACTTC. Its translation: CAWSVGLYEQYF.